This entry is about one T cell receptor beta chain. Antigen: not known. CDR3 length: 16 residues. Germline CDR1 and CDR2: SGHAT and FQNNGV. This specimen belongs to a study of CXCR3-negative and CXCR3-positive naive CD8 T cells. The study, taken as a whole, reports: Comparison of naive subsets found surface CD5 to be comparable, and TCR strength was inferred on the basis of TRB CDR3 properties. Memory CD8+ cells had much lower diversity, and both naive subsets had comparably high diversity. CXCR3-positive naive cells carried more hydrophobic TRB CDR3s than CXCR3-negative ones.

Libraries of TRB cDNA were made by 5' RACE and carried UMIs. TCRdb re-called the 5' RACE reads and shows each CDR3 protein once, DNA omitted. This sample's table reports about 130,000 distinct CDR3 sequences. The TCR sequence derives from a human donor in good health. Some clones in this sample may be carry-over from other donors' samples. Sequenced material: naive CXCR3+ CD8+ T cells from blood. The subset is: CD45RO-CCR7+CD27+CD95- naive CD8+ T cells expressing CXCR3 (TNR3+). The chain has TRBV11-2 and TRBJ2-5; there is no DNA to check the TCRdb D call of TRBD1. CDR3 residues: CASSLVYGTPQETQYF.